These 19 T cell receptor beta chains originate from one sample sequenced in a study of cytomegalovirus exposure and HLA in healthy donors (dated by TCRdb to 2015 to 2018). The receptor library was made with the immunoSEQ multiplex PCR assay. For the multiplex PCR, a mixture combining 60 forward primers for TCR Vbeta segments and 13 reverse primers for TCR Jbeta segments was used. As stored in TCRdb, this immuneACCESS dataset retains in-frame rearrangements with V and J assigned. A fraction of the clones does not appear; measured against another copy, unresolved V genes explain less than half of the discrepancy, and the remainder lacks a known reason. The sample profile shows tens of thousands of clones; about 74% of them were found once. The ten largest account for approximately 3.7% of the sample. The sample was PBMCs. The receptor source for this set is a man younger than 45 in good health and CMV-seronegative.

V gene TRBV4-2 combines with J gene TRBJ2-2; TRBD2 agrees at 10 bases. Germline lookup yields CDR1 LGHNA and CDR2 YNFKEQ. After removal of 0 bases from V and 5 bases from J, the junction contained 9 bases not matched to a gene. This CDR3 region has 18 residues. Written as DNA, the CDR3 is TGTGCCAGCAGCCAAGATATGAGCGGGGGGGTTGGAACCGGGGAGCTGTTTTTT. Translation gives CASSQDMSGGVGTGELFF.

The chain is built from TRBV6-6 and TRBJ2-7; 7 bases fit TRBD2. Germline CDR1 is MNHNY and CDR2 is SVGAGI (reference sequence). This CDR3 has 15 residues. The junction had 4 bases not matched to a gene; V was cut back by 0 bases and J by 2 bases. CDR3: CASSYSGGSPYEQYF. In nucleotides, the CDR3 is TGTGCCAGCAGTTACTCCGGCGGGAGTCCCTACGAGCAGTACTTC.

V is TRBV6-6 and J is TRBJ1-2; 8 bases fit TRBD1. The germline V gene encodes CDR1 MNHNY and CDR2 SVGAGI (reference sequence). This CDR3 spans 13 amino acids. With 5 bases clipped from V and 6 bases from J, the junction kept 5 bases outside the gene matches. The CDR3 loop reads CASSLGQVDGYTF. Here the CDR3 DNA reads TGTGCCAGCAGTCTGGGACAGGTCGATGGCTACACCTTC.

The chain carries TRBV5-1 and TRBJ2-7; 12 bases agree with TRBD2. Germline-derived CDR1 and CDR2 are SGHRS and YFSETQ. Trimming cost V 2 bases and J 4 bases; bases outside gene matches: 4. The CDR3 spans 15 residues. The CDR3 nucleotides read TGCGCCAGCAGCTTACAGGGACTAGCGGGTTACGAGCAGTACTTC. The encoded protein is CASSLQGLAGYEQYF.

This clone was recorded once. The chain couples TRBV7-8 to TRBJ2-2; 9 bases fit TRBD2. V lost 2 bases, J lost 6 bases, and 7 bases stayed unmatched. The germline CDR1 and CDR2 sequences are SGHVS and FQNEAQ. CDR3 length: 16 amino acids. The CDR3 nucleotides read TGTGCCAGCAGCTTACCCCCGCGGGGGGGGGCCGGGGAGCTGTTTTTT. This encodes CASSLPPRGGAGELFF.

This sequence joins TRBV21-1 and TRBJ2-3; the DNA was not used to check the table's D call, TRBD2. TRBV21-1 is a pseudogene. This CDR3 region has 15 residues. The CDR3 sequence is CASSKGLARADTQYF. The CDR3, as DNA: TGTGCCAGCAGCAAAGGGCTAGCGAGGGCAGATACGCAGTATTTT.

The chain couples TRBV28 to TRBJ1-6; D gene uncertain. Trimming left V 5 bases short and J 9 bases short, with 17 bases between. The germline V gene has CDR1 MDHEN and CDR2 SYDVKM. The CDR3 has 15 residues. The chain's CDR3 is CASSLYIGRGSPLHF. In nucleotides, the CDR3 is TGTGCCAGCAGTCTATATATAGGCCGGGGTTCACCCCTCCACTTT.

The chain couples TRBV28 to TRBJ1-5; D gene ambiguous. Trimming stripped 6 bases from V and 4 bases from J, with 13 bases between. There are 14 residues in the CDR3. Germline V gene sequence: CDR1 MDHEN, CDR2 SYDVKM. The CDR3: CASRWASSNQPQHF. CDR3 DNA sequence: TGTGCCAGCAGATGGGCCAGCTCGAATCAGCCCCAGCATTTT.

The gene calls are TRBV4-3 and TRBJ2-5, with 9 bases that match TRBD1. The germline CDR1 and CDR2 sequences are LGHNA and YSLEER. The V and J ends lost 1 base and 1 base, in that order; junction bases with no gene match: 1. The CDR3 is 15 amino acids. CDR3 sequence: CASSQVTGGQETQYF. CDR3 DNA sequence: TGCGCCAGCAGCCAAGTGACAGGGGGCCAAGAGACCCAGTACTTC.

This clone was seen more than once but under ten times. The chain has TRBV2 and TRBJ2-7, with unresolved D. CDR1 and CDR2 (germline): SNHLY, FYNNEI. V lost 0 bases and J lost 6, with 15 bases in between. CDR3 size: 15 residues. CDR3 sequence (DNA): TGTGCCAGCAGTGAAGCGAGGCCCAGTATCGGCGAGCAGTACTTC. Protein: CASSEARPSIGEQYF.

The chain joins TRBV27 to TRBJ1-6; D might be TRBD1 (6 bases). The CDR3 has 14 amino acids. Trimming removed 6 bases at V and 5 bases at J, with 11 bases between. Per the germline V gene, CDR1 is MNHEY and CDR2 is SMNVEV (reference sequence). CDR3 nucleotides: TGTGCCAGCAGCTGGACAGTTGATAATTCACCCCTCCACTTT. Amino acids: CASSWTVDNSPLHF.

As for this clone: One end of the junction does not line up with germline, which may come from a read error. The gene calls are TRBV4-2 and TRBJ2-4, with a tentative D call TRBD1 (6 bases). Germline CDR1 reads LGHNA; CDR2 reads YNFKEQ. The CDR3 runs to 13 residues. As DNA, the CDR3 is TGTGCCGGCAGCCAAGTCAGGAAGGACAGACAGTACTTC. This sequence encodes CAGSQVRKDRQYF.

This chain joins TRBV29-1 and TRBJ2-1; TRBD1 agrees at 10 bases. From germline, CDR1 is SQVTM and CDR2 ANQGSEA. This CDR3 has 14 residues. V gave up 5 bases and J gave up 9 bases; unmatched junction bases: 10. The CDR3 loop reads CSVLGQGGGSEQFF. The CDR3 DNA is TGCAGCGTTCTCGGACAGGGGGGAGGCAGTGAGCAGTTCTTC.

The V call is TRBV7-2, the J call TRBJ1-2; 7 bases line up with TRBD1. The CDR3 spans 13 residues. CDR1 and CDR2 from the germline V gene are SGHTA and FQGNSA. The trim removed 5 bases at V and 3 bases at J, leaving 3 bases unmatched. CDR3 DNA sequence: TGTGCCAGCAGCCTCACAGGGGACTATGGCTACACCTTC. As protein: CASSLTGDYGYTF.

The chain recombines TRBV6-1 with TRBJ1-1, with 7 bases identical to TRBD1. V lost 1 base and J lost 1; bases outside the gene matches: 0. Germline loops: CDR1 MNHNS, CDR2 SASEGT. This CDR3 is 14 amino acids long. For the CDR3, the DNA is TGTGCCAGCAGTGAAGGACAGGGGAACACTGAAGCTTTCTTT. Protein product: CASSEGQGNTEAFF.

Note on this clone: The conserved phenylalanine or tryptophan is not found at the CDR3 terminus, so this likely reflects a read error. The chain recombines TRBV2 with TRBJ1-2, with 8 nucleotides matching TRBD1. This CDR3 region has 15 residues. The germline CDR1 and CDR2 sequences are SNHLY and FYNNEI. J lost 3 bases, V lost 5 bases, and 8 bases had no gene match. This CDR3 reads CASSSQGAGYYGYTL. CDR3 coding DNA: TGTGCCAGCAGTTCCCAGGGGGCTGGATACTATGGCTACACCCTC.

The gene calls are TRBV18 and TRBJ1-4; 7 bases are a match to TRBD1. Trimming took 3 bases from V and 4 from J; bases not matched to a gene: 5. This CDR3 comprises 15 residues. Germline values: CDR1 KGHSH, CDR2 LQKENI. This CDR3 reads CASSPAGQINEKLFF. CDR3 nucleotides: TGTGCCAGCTCACCCGCGGGACAGATTAATGAAAAACTGTTTTTT. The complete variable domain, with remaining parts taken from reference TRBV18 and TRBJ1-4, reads NAGVMQNPRHLVRRRGQEARLRCSPMKGHSHVYWYRQLPEEGLKFMVYLQKENIIDESGMPKERFSAEFPKEGPSILRIQQVVRGDSAAYFCASSPAGQINEKLFFGSGTQLSVL.

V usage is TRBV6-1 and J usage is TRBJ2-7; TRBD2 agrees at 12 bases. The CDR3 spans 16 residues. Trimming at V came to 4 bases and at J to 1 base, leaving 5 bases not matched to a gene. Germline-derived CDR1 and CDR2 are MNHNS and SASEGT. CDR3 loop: CASSAGLAGLSYEQYF. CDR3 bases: TGTGCCAGCAGTGCCGGACTAGCGGGGTTATCCTACGAGCAGTACTTC.

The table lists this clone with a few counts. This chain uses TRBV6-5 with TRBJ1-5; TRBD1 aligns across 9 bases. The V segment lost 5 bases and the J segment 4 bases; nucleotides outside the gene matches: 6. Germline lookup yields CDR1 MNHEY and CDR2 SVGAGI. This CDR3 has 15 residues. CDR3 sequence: CASSRTGAGNQPQHF. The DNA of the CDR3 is TGTGCCAGCAGTCGGACAGGGGCCGGGAATCAGCCCCAGCATTTT.